Included here is one T cell receptor beta chain sequence, with context. Antigen: not known. This sample stems from a study of T-cell memory formation after mild COVID-19. Study outcomes and limitations: Several responding clones turned up in pre-infection memory, indicating that cross-reactive memory may have taken part. Second-wave clones peaking on day 37 lacked confirmed SARS-CoV-2 specificity.

TCRdb re-analysed the 5' RACE reads in MiXCR, keeping a single row per CDR3 protein. The data show approximately 440,000 distinct CDR3 sequences, around 18% seen once. The V segment lost 4 bases and the J segment 2 bases; nucleotides outside the gene matches: 7. Germline V gives CDR1 SGHNT, CDR2 YYREEE (reference sequence). The CDR3 is 17 amino acids. The chain recombines TRBV5-4 with TRBJ2-5; 14 nucleotides align to TRBD2. The sequenced material came from PBMCs or a T cell subset sorted from them (not recorded which). This TCR derives from an adult woman who had mild COVID-19 (a few samples of this study predate the infection). Cell type and time point are not known. CDR3 sequence (DNA): TGTGCCAGCAGCATCGGACTAGCGGGAGGACTTCAAGAGACCCAGTACTTC. Its translation is CASSIGLAGGLQETQYF. Full variable domain (rest looked up from reference TRBV5-4 and TRBJ2-5): ETGVTQSPTHLIKTRGQQVTLRCSSQSGHNTVSWYQQALGQGPQFIFQYYREEENGRGNFPPRFSGLQFPNYSSELNVNALELDDSALYLCASSIGLAGGLQETQYFGPGTRLLVL.